The sample holds a few counts of the clone carrying this T cell receptor (beta chain). The antigen remains unidentified. CDR1 is SGHTA and CDR2 is FQGNSA in the germline V gene. Trimming removed 5 bases at V and 2 bases at J, with 16 bases between. The CDR3 sequence is 16 residues long. These data originate in a study of T cells after yellow fever vaccination. Overall study results and limits: Post-booster samples contained most primary-vaccination clones (approximately 95% CD4, roughly 88% CD8). Secondary responses were weaker yet peaked faster, day 5 versus 15. Bulk-population clonotypes that are abundant could appear as contaminants in FACS-sorted repertoires.

TCRdb analysed the 5' RACE reads with MiXCR anew, one entry per CDR3 protein. This sample has about 240,000 distinct CDR3 sequences, with 3.6% found just once. This clonotype originated in a man younger than 35 who received the YFV17D yellow fever vaccine. The source material was PBMCs, sampled 15 days after the yellow fever booster vaccination. V gene TRBV7-2 combines with J gene TRBJ1-3; D remains ambiguous. Here the CDR3 reads CASSAGPGRAGNTIYF. DNA of the CDR3: TGTGCCAGCAGCGCAGGACCCGGGAGAGCTGGAAACACCATATATTTT.